This passage covers 10 T cell receptor beta chains from one sample sequenced in a study of T cell responses to AZD1222 COVID-19 vaccine. Data came from immunoSEQ multiplex PCR; TCRdb stores just in-frame clones and leaves some out. The sample carries more than 120,000 clones, 90% recorded once. Source: peripheral blood, taken 28 days after the second AZD1222 dose. The receptors shown here come from an adult who received the AZD1222 COVID-19 vaccine.

The chain employs TRBV6-6 and TRBJ2-5; maybe TRBD1 (5 bases). CDR3 length: 13 amino acids. CDR1 is MNHNY, CDR2 SVGAGI, per germline (reference sequence). V was clipped by 10 bases and J by 4 bases, with 16 bases between them. For the CDR3, the DNA is TGTGCCACCTCCGGACAAACGGCAGAGACCCAGTACTTC. It specifies CATSGQTAETQYF.

This clone was observed once. The chain employs TRBV19 and TRBJ1-1, with TRBD1 as a possible D gene (6 bases). Trimming left V 5 bases short and J 6 bases short, with 19 bases between. CDR1 is LNHDA and CDR2 is SQIVND in the germline V gene (reference sequence). The CDR3 totals 15 residues. Here the CDR3 reads CASSPLVGAESEAFF. The CDR3, as DNA: TGTGCCAGTAGTCCCCTGGTGGGGGCTGAATCTGAAGCTTTCTTT.

The chain uses TRBV19 and TRBJ2-7; no definite D call. Between the trimmed V and J ends, which lost 7 bases and 0 bases, there was a span of 28 bases. This CDR3 has 19 amino acids. CDR1 LNHDA and CDR2 SQIVND come from the germline V gene (reference sequence). Here the CDR3 DNA reads TGTGCCAGTAATCTCGGCCCCCCAAAGGGATCCCGATACTCCTACGAGCAGTACTTC. This sequence encodes CASNLGPPKGSRYSYEQYF.

J is TRBJ2-7 and V is TRBV6-5; 10 bases are shared with TRBD1. The junction had 4 bases not matched to a gene; V was cut back by 2 bases and J by 3 bases. Germline V gene lookup returns CDR1 MNHEY and CDR2 SVGAGI. The CDR3 totals 15 residues. In DNA form, the CDR3 reads TGTGCCAGCAGTTACCGGGACAGGGGAAGCTACGAGCAGTACTTC. It encodes CASSYRDRGSYEQYF.

The genes are TRBV3-1 (or the pseudogene TRBV3-2) and TRBJ2-1; TRBD2 aligns across 13 bases. CDR1 is LGHDT, CDR2 YNNKEL, per germline (reference sequence). J lost 6 bases, V lost 4 bases, and 3 bases had no gene match. The CDR3 sequence is 15 residues long. The CDR3 here is CASSRGTSGVNEQFF. The CDR3 DNA reads as TGTGCCAGCAGCCGGGGGACTAGCGGGGTCAATGAGCAGTTCTTC.

The rearrangement uses TRBV4-3 and TRBJ1-1; D remains unclear. The germline V gene encodes CDR1 LGHNA and CDR2 YSLEER. There are 15 residues in the CDR3. V was cut by 2 bases and J by 1 base, with 11 bases left in between. CDR3 bases: TGCGCCAGCAGCCAAAGCGCAACTCAGAACACTGAAGCTTTCTTT. This sequence encodes CASSQSATQNTEAFF.

The V call is TRBV11-2, the J call TRBJ2-3, with 10 bases aligning to TRBD2. CDR1 is SGHAT and CDR2 is FQNNGV in the germline V gene. Trimming took 1 base from V and 2 from J; bases not matched to a gene: 6. CDR3 length: 17 residues. CDR3 loop: CASSLGALAGVTDTQYF. The CDR3 coding sequence is TGTGCCAGCAGCTTAGGGGCGCTAGCGGGAGTCACAGATACGCAGTATTTT.

The chain combines TRBV4-2 with TRBJ2-5; 7 bases are shared with TRBD2. Germline V lookup: CDR1 LGHNA, CDR2 YNFKEQ. This CDR3 is 14 amino acids long. Unmatched junction bases numbered 3, after V lost 1 base and J lost 4 bases. The CDR3 spells CASSQGTSGETQYF. CDR3 DNA: TGTGCCAGCAGCCAAGGGACTAGTGGAGAGACCCAGTACTTC.

This chain links TRBV2 with TRBJ2-1, with unresolved D. The CDR3 totals 14 residues. CDR1 and CDR2 (germline): SNHLY, FYNNEI. The ends were cut back, 7 bases at V and 5 bases at J, with 15 bases in the middle. The CDR3 loop is CASNDPWTNNEQFF. The CDR3 DNA sequence: TGTGCCAGCAACGACCCGTGGACCAACAATGAGCAGTTCTTC.

J is TRBJ1-5 and V is TRBV10-2; possible D gene TRBD1, 5 bases. Germline lookup yields CDR1 WSHSY and CDR2 SAAADI. The V gene lost 3 bases and the J gene lost 3 bases, with 12 bases spanning the gap. The CDR3 length is 15 residues. The CDR3 loop is CASSDGGWDNQPQHF. As DNA, the CDR3 is TGCGCCAGCAGTGACGGGGGGTGGGACAATCAGCCCCAGCATTTT.